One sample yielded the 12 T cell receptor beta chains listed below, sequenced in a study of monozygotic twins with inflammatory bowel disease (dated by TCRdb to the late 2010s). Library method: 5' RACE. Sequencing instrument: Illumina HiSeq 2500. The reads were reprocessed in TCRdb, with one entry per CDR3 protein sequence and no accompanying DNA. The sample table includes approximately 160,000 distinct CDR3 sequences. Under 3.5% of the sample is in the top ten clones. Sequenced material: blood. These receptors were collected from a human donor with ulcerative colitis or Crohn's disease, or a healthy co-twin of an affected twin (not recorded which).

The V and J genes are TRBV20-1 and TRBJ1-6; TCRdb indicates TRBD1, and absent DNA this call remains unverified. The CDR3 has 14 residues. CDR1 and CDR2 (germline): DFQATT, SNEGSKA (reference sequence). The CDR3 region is CSAKDTGGGSPLHF.

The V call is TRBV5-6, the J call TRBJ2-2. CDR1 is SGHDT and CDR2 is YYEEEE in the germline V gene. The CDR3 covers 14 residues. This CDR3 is CASSLGIDTGELFF.

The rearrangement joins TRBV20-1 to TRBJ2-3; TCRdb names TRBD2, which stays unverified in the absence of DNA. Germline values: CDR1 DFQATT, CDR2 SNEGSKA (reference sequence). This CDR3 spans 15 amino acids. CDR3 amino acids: CSASPLAGVTDTQYF.

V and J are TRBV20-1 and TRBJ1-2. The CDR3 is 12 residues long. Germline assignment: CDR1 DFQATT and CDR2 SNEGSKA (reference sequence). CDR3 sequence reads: CSARTETGGYTF.

The CDR3 sequence: CASRRTGGHEQYF. J is TRBJ2-7 and V is TRBV28; TCRdb's assignment of TRBD1 cannot be checked, as there is no DNA. This CDR3 has 13 amino acids. CDR1 is MDHEN, CDR2 SYDVKM, per germline.

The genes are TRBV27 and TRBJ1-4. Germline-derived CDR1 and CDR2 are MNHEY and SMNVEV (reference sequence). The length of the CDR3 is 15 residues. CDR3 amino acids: CASSRSFATNEKLFF.

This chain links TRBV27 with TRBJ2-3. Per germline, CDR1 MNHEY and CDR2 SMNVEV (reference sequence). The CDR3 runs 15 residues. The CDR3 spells CASSLSGKDTDTQYF.

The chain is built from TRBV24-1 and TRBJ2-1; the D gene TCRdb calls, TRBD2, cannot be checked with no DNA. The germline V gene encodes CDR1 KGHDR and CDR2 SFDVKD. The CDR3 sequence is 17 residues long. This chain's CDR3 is CATSAQGAGGHNNEQFF.

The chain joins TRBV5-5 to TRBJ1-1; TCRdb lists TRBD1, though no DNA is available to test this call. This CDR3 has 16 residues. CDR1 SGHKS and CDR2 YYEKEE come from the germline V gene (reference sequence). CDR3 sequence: CASSSHLRGLNTEAFF.

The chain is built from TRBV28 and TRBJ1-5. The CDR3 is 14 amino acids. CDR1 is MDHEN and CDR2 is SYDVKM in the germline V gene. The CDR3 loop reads CASSFPYSNQPQHF. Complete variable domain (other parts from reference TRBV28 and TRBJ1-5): DVKVTQSSRYLVKRTGEKVFLECVQDMDHENMFWYRQDPGLGLRLIYFSYDVKMKEKGDIPEGYSVSREKKERFSLILESASTNQTSMYLCASSFPYSNQPQHFGDGTRLSIL.

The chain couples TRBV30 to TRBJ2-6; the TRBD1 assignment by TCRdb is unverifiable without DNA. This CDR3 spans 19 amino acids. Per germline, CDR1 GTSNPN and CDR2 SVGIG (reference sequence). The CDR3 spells CAWYGQGTRDGSGANVLTF.

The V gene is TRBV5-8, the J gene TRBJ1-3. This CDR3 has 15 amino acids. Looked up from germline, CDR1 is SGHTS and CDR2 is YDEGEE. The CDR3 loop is CASSWGTDSGNTIYF.